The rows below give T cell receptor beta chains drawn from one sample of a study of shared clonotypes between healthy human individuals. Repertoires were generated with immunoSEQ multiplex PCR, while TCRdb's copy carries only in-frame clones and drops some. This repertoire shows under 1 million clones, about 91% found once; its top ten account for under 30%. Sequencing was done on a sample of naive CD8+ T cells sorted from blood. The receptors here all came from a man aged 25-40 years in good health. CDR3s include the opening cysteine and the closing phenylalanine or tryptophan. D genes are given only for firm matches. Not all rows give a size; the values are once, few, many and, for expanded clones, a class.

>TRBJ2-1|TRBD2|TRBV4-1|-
TGCGCCAGCAGCCCCCAAGGGAGGACTAGCGGGATAGAATCCTACAATGAGCAGTTCTTC
CASSPQGRTSGIESYNEQFF
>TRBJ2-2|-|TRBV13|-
TGTGCCAGCAGCTTACAGGAATGGGCCGGGGAGCTGTTTTTT
CASSLQEWAGELFF
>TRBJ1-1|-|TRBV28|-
TGTGCCAGCAGTTTACTGCAGGGCGGTACTGAAGCTTTCTTT
CASSLLQGGTEAFF
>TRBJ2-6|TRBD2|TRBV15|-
TGTGCCACCAGCACGGGAGGGGATTCTGGGGCCAACGTCCTGACTTTC
CATSTGGDSGANVLTF
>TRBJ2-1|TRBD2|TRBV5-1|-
TGCGCCAGCAGCGGGGGACTAGCGGGAGTTCAGAATGAGCAGTTCTTC
CASSGGLAGVQNEQFF
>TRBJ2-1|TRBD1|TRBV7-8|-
TGTGCCAGCAGCTTACCTGGACAGGGGAATTCCTACAATGAGCAGTTCTTC
CASSLPGQGNSYNEQFF
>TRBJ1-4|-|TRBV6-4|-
TGTGCCAGCAGTGATTGTGATTCGAAGGGAAAACTGTTTTTT
CASSDCDSKGKLFF
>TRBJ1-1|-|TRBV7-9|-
TGTGCCAGCAGCTCAAATGGGGCGGACACTGAAGCTTTCTTT
CASSSNGADTEAFF
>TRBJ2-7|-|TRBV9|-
TGTGCCAGCAGCGTATATCAGGGTTCCGAGCAGTACTTC
CASSVYQGSEQYF
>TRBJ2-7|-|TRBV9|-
TGTGCCAGCAGCGTAGATGATAGCGTTACCTACGAGCAGTACTTC
CASSVDDSVTYEQYF
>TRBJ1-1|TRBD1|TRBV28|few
TGTGCCAGCAGCTACCTGATACAGGGGGCAATGAACACTGAAGCTTTCTTT
CASSYLIQGAMNTEAFF
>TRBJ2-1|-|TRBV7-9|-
TGTGCCAGCAGCCCACCTGGAGTAGCGGAGACCTACAATGAGCAGTTCTTC
CASSPPGVAETYNEQFF
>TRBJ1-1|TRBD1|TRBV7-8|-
TGCGCCAGCAGCCAAGGGACAGGTTCGAACACTGAAGCTTTCTTT
CASSQGTGSNTEAFF
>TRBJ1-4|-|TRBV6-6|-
TGTGCCAGCAGCTCAGCGGTCTATAATGAAAAACTGTTTTTT
CASSSAVYNEKLFF
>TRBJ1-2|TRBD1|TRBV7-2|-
TGTGCCAGCAGCTCAGCCCGACAGGGAGAAGGCTACACCTTC
CASSSARQGEGYTF
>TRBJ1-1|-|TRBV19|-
TGTGCCAGTAGTCACACGTGGCCTAACACTGAAGCTTTCTTT
CASSHTWPNTEAFF
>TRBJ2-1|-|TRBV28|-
TGTGCCAGCAGTCAATATTATGAGCAGTTCTTC
CASSQYYEQFF
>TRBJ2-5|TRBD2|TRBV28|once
TGTGCCAGCCGTCTAGCGGGGCAAGAGACCCAGTACTTC
CASRLAGQETQYF